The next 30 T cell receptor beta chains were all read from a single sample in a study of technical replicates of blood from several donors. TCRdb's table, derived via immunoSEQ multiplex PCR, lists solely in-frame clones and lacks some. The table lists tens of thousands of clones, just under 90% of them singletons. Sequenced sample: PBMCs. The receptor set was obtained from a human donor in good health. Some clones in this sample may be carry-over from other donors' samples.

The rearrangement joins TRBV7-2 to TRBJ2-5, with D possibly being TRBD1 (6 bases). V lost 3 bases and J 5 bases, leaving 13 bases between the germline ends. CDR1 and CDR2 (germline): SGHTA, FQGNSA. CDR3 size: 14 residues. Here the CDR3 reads CASSFWGPRETQYF. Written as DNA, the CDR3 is TGTGCCAGCAGCTTTTGGGGGCCCCGGGAGACCCAGTACTTC.

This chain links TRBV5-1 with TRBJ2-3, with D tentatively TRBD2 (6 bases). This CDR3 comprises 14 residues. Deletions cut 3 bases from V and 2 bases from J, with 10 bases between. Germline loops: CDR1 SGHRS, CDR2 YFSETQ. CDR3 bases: TGCGCCAGCAGCTCAGGACTAATCACAGATACGCAGTATTTT. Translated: CASSSGLITDTQYF.

The CDR3 is CASSQVKGLPGADTQYF. DNA of the CDR3: TGCGCCAGCAGCCAAGTTAAGGGTCTGCCGGGAGCAGATACGCAGTATTTT. The chain carries TRBV4-1 and TRBJ2-3; TRBD2 is a possible D gene (6 bases). V was pared by 1 base and J by 4 bases, with 18 bases between. The CDR3 runs to 17 residues. In germline, CDR1 is MGHRA, CDR2 YSYEKL.

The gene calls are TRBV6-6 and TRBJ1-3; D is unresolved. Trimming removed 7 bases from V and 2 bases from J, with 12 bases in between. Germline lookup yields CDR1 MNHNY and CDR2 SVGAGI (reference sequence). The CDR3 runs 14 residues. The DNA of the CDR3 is TGTGCCAGCACCCCGGGAAGGGCTGGAAACACCATATATTTT. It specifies CASTPGRAGNTIYF.

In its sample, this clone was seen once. CDR3 nucleotide sequence: TGTGCCAGCAGCGTACTAGCCCTCAGCACAGATACGCAGTATTTT. Translated, it gives CASSVLALSTDTQYF. The genes are TRBV7-9 and TRBJ2-3, with D possibly being TRBD2 (6 bases). The V gene lost 5 bases and the J gene lost 0 bases, with 12 bases spanning the gap. This CDR3 comprises 15 residues. Germline lookup yields CDR1 SEHNR and CDR2 FQNEAQ (reference sequence).

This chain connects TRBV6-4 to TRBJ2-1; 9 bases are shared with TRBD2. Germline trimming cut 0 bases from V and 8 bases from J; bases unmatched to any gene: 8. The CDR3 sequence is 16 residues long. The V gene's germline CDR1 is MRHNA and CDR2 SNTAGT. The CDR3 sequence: CASSDSSSGTIDEQFF. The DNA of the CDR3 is TGTGCCAGCAGTGACTCTTCTAGCGGGACGATCGATGAGCAGTTCTTC.

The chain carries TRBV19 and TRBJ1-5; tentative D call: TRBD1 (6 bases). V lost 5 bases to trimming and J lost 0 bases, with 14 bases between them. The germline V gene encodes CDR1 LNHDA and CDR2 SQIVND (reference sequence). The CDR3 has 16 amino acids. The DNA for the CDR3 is TGTGCCAGTAGTGTCTCCCCGGACAGTAGCAATCAGCCCCAGCATTTT. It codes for CASSVSPDSSNQPQHF.

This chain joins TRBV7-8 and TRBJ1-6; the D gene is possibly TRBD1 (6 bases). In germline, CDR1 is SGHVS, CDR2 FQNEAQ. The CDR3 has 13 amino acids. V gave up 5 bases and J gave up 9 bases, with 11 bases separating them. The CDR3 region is CASSTQGFSPLHF. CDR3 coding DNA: TGTGCCAGCAGCACACAGGGATTTTCACCCCTCCACTTT.

CDR3 loop: CASSPPGTSGKGEQFF. The CDR3 nucleotides are TGTGCCAGCAGCCCCCCTGGGACTAGCGGGAAGGGGGAGCAGTTCTTC. The V and J genes are TRBV11-1 and TRBJ2-1, with TRBD2 matching 13 bases. CDR3 length equals 16 residues. V shed 5 bases, J shed 10 bases, and the junction held 11 bases outside the gene matches. Germline V gene lookup returns CDR1 SGHAT and CDR2 FQDESV (reference sequence).

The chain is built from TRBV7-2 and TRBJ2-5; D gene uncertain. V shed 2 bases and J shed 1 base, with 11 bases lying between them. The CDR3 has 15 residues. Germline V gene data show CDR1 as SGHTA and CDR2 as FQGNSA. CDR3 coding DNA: TGTGCCAGCAGCTTATTACGGAGCTCCCAAGAGACCCAGTACTTC. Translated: CASSLLRSSQETQYF.

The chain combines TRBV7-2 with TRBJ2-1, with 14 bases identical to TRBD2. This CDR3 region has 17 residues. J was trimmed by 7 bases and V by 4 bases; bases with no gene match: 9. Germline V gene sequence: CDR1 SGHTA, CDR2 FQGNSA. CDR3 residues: CASSSPPTSGRGNEQFF. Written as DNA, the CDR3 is TGTGCCAGCAGCTCACCCCCGACTAGCGGGAGGGGGAATGAGCAGTTCTTC.

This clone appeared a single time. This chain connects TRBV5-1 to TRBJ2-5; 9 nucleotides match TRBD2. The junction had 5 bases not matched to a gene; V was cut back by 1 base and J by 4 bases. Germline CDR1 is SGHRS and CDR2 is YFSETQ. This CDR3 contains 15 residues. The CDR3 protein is CASSLSGGPLETQYF. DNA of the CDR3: TGCGCCAGCAGCTTGAGCGGGGGGCCCCTAGAGACCCAGTACTTC.

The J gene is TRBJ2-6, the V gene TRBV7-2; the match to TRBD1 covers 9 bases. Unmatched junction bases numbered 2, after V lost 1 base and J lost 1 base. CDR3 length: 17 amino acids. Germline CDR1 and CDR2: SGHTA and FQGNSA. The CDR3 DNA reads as TGTGCCAGCAGCTTAGACAGGGGGCGATCTGGGGCCAACGTCCTGACTTTC. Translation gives CASSLDRGRSGANVLTF. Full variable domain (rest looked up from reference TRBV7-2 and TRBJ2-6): GAGVSQSPSNKVTEKGKDVELRCDPISGHTALYWYRQSLGQGLEFLIYFQGNSAPDKSGLPSDRFSAERTGGSVSTLTIQRTQQEDSAVYLCASSLDRGRSGANVLTFGAGSRLTVL.

The CDR3 reads CASSLVFGGRETQYF. In DNA form, the CDR3 reads TGTGCCAGCAGCTTAGTTTTCGGGGGGAGGGAGACCCAGTACTTC. The chain is built from TRBV7-2 and TRBJ2-5; 7 nucleotides line up with TRBD2. CDR1 SGHTA and CDR2 FQGNSA come from the germline V gene. Unmatched junction bases numbered 7, after V lost 1 base and J lost 5 bases. The CDR3 is made up of 15 amino acids.

CDR3 nucleotides: TGTGCCAGCATCCCGACAGGGACCTATGGCTACACCTTC. Translating it yields CASIPTGTYGYTF. The rearrangement uses TRBV6-1 and TRBJ1-2; 7 bases match TRBD1. Germline-derived CDR1 and CDR2 are MNHNS and SASEGT. V lost 7 bases, J lost 4 bases, and 6 bases stayed unmatched. The CDR3 consists of 13 residues.

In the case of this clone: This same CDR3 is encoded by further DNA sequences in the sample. The CDR3 spells CSVRCPRRQGSMPTNEKLFF. The CDR3 DNA follows: TGCAGCGTCAGATGTCCCCGACGACAGGGGAGTATGCCAACTAATGAAAAACTGTTTTTT. The V and J genes are TRBV29-1 and TRBJ1-4; TRBD1 matches 8 bases. The CDR3 covers 20 residues. Germline-derived CDR1 and CDR2 are SQVTM and ANQGSEA. V shed 6 bases and J 0 bases; nucleotides not matched to a gene: 21.

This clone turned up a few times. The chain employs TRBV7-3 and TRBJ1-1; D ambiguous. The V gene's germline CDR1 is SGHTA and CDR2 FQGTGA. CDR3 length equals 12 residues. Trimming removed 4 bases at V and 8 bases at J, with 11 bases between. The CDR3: CASSYRGTEAFF. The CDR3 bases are TGTGCCAGCAGCTACCGGGGAACCGAAGCTTTCTTT.

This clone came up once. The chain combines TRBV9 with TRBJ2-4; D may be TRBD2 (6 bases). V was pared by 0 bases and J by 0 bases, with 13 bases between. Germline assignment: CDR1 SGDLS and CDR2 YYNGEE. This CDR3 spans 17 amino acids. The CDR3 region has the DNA TGTGCCAGCAGCGTAGTTCCGTGGGGACTAGCCAAAAACATTCAGTACTTC. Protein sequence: CASSVVPWGLAKNIQYF.

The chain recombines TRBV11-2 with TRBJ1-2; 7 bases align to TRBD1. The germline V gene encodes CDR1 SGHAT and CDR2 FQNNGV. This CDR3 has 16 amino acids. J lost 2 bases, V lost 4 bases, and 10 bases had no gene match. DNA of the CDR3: TGTGCCAGCAGCTCCCTCTCCGGGACAGCAAACTATGGCTACACCTTC. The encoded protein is CASSSLSGTANYGYTF.

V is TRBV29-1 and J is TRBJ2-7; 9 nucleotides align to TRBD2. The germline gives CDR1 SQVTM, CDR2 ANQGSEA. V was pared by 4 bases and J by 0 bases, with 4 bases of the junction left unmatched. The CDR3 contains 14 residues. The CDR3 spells CSVGGTSISYEQYF. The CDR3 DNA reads TGCAGCGTTGGGGGGACTAGCATCTCCTACGAGCAGTACTTC.

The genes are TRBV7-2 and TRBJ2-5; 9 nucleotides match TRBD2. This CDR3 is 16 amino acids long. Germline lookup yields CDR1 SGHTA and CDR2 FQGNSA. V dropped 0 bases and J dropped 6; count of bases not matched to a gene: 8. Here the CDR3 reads CASSLARGSGSQTQYF. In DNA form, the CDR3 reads TGTGCCAGCAGCTTAGCTCGTGGTAGCGGGAGTCAGACCCAGTACTTC.

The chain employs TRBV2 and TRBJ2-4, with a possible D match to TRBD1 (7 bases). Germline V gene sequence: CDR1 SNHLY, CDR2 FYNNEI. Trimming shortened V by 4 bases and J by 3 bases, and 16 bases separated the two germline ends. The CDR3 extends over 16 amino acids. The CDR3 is CASSVMTGRIKNIQYF. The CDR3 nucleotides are TGTGCCAGCAGTGTAATGACAGGGAGGATCAAAAACATTCAGTACTTC.

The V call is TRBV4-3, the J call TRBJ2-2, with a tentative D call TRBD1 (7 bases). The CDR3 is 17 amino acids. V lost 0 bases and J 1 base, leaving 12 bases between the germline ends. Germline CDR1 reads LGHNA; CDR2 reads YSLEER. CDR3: CASSQEGRGVNTGELFF. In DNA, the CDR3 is TGCGCCAGCAGCCAAGAAGGCAGGGGGGTGAACACCGGGGAGCTGTTTTTT.

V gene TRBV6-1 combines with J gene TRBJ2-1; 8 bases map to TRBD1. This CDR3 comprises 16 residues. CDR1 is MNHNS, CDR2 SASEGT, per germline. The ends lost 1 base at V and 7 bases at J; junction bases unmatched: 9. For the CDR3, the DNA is TGTGCCAGCAGTGAAGATCGGACAGGGATTAAAAATGAGCAGTTCTTC. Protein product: CASSEDRTGIKNEQFF.

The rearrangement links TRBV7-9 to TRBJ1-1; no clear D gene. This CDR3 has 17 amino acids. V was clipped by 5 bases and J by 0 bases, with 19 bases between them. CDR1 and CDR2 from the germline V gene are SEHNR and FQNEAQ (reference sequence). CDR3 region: CASSPPPRSGMNTEAFF. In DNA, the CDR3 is TGTGCCAGCAGCCCCCCCCCACGCAGCGGGATGAACACTGAAGCTTTCTTT.

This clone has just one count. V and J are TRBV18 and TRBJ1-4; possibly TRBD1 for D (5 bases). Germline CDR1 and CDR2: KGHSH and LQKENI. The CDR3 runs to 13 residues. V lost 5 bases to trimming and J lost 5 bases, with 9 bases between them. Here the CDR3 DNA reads TGTGCCAGCTCAGCTCGACAGAATGAAAAACTGTTTTTT. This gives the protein CASSARQNEKLFF.

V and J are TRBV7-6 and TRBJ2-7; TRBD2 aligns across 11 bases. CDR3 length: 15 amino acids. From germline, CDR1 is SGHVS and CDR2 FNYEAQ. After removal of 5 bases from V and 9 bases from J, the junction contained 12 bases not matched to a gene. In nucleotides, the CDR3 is TGTGCCAGCAGCGCGTCTAGCGGGGGGAAAACCGGGCAGTACTTC. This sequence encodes CASSASSGGKTGQYF.

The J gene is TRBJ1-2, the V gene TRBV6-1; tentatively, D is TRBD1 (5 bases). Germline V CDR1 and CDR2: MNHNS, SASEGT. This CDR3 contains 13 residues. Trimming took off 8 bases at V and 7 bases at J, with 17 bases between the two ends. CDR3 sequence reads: CASLITLGLGYTF. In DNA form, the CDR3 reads TGTGCCAGCCTGATAACGTTGGGGCTTGGCTACACCTTC.

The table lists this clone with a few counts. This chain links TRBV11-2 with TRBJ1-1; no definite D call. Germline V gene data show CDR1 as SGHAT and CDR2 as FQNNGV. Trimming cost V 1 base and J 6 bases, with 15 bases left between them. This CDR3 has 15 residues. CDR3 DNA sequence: TGTGCCAGCAGCTTAGTACGGGGAGGTAGCTCTGAAGCTTTCTTT. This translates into CASSLVRGGSSEAFF.

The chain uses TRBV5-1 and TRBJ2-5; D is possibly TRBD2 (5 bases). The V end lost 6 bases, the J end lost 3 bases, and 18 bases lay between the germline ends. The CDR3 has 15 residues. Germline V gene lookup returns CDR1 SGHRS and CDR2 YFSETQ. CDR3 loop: CASTIPSPGKETQYF. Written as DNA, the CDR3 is TGCGCCAGCACCATCCCCTCGCCGGGGAAAGAGACCCAGTACTTC.